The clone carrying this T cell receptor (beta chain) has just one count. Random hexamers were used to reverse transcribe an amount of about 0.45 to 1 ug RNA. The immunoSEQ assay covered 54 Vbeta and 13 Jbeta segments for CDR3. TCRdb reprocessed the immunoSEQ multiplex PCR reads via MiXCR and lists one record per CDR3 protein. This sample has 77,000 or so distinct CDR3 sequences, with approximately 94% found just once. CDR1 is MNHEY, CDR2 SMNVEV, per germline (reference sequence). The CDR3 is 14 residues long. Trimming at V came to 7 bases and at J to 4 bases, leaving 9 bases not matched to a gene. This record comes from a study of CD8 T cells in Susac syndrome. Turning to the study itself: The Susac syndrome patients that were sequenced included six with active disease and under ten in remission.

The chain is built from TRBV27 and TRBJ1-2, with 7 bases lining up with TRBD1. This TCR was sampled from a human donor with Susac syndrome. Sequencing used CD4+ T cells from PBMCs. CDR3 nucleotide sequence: TGTGCCAGCAAACACCGGGACAGCCTCTATGGCTACACCTTC. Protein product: CASKHRDSLYGYTF.